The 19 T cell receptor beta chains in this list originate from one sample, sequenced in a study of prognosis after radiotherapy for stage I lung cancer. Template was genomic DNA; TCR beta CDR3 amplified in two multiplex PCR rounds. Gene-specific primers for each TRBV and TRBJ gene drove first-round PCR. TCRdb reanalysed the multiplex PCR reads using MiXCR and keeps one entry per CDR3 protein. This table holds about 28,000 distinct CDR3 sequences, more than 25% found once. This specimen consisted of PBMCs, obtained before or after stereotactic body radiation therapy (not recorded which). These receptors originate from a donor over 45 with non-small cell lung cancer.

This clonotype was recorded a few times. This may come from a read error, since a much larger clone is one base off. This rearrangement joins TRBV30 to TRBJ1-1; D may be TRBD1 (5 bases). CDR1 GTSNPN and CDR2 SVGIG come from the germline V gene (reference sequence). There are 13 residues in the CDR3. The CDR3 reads CSSSQGVGTEAFF. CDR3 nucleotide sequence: TGTTCCTCCTCTCAGGGTGTGGGGACTGAAGCTTTCTTT. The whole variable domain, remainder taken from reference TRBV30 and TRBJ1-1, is SQTIHQWPATLVQPVGSPLSLECTVEGTSNPNLYWYRQAAGRGLQLLFYSVGIGQISSEVPQNLSASRPQDRQFILSSKKLLLSDSGFYLCSSSQGVGTEAFFGQGTRLTVV.

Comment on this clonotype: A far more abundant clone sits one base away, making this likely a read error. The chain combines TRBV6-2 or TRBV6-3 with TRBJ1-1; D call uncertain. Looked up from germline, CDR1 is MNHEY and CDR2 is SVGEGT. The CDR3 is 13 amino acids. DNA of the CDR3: TGTGCCAACAGTGTGGGGAAGTGGTCTGAAGCTTTCTTT. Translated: CANSVGKWSEAFF.

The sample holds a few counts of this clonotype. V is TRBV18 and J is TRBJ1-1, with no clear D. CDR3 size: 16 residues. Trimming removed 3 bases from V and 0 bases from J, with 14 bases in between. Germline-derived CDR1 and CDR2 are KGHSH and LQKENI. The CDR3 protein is CASSPNEASMNTEAFF. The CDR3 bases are TGTGCCAGCTCACCGAACGAGGCCAGCATGAACACTGAAGCTTTCTTT. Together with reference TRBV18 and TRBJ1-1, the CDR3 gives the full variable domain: NAGVMQNPRHLVRRRGQEARLRCSPMKGHSHVYWYRQLPEEGLKFMVYLQKENIIDESGMPKERFSAEFPKEGPSILRIQQVVRGDSAAYFCASSPNEASMNTEAFFGQGTRLTVV.

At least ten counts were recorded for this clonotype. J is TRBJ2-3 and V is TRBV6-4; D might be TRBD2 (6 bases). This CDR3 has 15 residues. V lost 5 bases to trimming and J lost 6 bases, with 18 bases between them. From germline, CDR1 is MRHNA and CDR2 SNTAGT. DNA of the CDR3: TGTGCCAGCAGTTTTCAGACCGGGGGAACGGATACGCAGTATTTT. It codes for CASSFQTGGTDTQYF.

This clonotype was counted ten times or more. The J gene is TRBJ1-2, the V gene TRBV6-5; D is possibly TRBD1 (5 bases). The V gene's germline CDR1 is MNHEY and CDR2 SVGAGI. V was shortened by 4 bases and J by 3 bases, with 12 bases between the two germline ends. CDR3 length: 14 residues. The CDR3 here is CASSLGGVDYGYTF. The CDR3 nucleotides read TGTGCCAGCAGTTTAGGAGGGGTAGACTATGGCTACACCTTC.

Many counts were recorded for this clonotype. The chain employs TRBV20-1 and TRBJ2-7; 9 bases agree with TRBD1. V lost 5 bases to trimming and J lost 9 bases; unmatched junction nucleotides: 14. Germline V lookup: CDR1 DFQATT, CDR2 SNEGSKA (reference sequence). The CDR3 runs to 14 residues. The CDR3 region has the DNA TGCAGTGCTGGGGGCGGGACAGGGTTCGGTGGGCAGTACTTC. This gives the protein CSAGGGTGFGGQYF.

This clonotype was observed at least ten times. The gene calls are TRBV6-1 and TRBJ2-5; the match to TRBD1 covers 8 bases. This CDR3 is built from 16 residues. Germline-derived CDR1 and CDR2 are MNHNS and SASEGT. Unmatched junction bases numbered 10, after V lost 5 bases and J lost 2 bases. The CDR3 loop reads CASSTSSGQGQETQYF. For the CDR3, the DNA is TGTGCCAGCAGTACTTCCTCCGGACAGGGTCAAGAGACCCAGTACTTC.

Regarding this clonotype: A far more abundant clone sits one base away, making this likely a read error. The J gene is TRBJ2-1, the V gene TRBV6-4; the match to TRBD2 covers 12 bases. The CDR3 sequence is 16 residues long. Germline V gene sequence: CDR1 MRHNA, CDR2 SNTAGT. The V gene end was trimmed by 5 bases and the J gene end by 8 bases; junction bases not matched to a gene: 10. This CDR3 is CASSHLPSGRADEQFF. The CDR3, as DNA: TGTGCCAGCAGTCACCTCCCTAGCGGGAGGGCCGATGAGCAGTTCTTC.

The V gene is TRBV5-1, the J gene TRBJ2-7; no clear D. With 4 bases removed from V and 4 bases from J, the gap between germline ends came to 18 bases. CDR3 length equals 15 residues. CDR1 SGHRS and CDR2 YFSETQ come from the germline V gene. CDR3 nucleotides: TGCGCCAGCAGCCCCCAACATTGGGCGGAGTACGAGCAGTACTTC. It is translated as CASSPQHWAEYEQYF.

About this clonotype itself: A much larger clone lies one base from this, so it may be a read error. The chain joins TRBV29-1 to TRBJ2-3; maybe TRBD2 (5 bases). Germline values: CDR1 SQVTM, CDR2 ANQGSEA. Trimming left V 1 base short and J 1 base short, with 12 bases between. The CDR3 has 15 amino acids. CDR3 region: CSVEVWERGTDTQYF. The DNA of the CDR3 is TGCAGCGTTGAAGTGTGGGAGAGGGGCACAGATACGCAGTATTTT.

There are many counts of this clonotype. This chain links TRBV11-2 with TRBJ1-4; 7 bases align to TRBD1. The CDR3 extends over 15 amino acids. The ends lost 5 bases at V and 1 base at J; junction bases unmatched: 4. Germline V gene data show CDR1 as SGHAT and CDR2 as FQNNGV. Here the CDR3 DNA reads TGTGCCAGCAGCCCGGGACAGCTAACTAATGAAAAACTGTTTTTT. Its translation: CASSPGQLTNEKLFF.

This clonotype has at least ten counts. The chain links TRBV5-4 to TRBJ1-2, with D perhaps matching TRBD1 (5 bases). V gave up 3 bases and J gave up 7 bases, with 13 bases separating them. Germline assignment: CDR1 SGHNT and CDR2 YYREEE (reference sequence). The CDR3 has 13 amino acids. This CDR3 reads CASSWGVTAGYTF. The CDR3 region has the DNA TGTGCCAGCAGCTGGGGGGTGACTGCTGGCTACACCTTC.

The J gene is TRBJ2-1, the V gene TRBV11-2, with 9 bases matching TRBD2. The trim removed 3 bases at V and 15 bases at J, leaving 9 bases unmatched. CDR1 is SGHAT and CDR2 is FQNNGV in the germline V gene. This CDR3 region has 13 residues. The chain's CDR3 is CASSLRVSGSLFF. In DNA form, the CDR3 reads TGTGCCAGCAGCTTGAGGGTTAGCGGGAGTTTGTTCTTC.

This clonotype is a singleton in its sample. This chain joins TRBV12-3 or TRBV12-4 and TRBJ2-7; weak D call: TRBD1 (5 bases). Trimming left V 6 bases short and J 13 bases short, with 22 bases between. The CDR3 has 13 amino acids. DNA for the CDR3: TGTGCCAGCAGCCCTCGGACACCGCCCGAGCGTTACTTC. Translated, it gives CASSPRTPPERYF.

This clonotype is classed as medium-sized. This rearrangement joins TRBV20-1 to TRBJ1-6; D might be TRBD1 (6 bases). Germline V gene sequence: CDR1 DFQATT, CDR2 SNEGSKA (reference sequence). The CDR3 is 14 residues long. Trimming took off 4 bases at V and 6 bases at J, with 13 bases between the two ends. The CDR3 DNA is TGCAGTGCTAAGAGTATCAGGGGTAATTCACCCCTCCACTTT. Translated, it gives CSAKSIRGNSPLHF.

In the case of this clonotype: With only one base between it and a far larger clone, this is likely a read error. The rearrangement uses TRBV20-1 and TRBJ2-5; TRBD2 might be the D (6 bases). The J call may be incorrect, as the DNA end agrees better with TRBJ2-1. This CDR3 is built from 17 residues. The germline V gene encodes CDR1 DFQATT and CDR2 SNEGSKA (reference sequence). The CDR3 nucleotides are TGCAGTCCTAGAGACCCAAAAGGGAGACTAGATCGATTTGAGCAGTTCTTC. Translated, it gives CSPRDPKGRLDRFEQFF.

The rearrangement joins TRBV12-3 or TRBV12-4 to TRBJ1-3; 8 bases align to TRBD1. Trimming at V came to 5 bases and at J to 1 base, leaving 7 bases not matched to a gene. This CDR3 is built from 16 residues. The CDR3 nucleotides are TGTGCCAGCAGTCCCAGGGGGCTAGTGTCTGGAAACACCATATATTTT. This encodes CASSPRGLVSGNTIYF.

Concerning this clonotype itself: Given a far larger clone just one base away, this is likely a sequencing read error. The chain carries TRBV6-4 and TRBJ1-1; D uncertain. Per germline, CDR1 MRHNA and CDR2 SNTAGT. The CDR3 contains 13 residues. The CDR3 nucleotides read TGTGCCAGCAGTTACTCTCTGAACACTGAATCTTTCTTT. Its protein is CASSYSLNTESFF.

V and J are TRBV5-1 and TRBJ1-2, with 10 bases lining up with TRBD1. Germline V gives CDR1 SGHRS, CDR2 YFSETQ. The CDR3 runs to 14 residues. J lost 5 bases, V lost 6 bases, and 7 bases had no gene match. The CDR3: CASKGQGMSYGYTF. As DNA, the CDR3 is TGCGCCAGCAAGGGACAGGGGATGTCTTATGGCTACACCTTC.